The present entry profiles one TCR beta chain with its context. Per the germline V gene, CDR1 is LNHDA and CDR2 is SQIVND (reference sequence). The CDR3 has 14 amino acids. V was pared by 6 bases and J by 7 bases, with 5 bases of the junction left unmatched. This entry is derived from a study of OX40 agonist ivuxolimab in advanced cancers. Assay used: immunoSEQ multiplex PCR; TCRdb lists only in-frame clones, some missing. The sample has roughly 77,000 clones; 85% are singletons. The rearrangement links TRBV19 to TRBJ1-4; 10 bases align to TRBD1. The sequences come from CD4+ or CD8+ T cells sorted from blood, collected in a trial of the OX40 agonist ivuxolimab. The clonotype originates from an adult with an advanced solid tumor such as melanoma, head and neck, liver or kidney cancer. For the CDR3, the DNA is TGTGCCAGTAGCTACGGGACAGGGGCTGAAAAACTGTTTTTT. It yields the protein CASSYGTGAEKLFF.